This entry lists 21 T cell receptor beta chains sequenced from one sample in a study of shared clonotypes between healthy human individuals (dated by TCRdb to 2020 to 2022). Libraries came from the immunoSEQ multiplex PCR assay. TCRdb obtained this table from immuneACCESS and retained in-frame rearrangements with V and J assigned. These tables miss some clones; where compared with another copy, unresolved V genes account for less than half of the shortfall, and the remainder is unexplained. This sample is represented by some 1,100,000 clones; 75% to 85% of them were singletons. In total, the top ten clones hold 0.52% of the sample. Input material: memory CD4+ T cells from PBMCs. The cell subset or site label corresponds to: CD45RA-negative fraction. The receptors derive from a man aged 18 to 35 in good health. Some clones in this sample may be carry-over from other donors' samples.

The chain employs TRBV19 and TRBJ1-4, with D unresolved. Germline V CDR1 and CDR2: LNHDA, SQIVND (reference sequence). The length of the CDR3 is 14 residues. V was pared by 9 bases and J by 7 bases, with 18 bases between. CDR3: CASRIQGIPEKLFF. In DNA form, the CDR3 reads TGTGCCAGCAGGATTCAAGGAATCCCTGAAAAACTGTTTTTT.

V is TRBV7-8 and J is TRBJ1-5; TRBD1 matches 9 bases. Germline assignment: CDR1 SGHVS and CDR2 FQNEAQ. CDR3 length equals 14 residues. After removal of 5 bases from V and 5 bases from J, the junction contained 4 bases not matched to a gene. The CDR3 coding sequence is TGTGCCAGCAGCCGGACAGGGGCTGATCAGCCCCAGCATTTT. Amino acids: CASSRTGADQPQHF.

The rearrangement uses TRBV27 and TRBJ2-2, with TRBD2 as a possible D gene (6 bases). With 4 bases removed from V and 4 bases from J, the gap between germline ends came to 13 bases. CDR3 size: 15 residues. Germline V gives CDR1 MNHEY, CDR2 SMNVEV (reference sequence). CDR3 bases: TGTGCCAGCAGTTCTCTAGCGAGCCGCACCGGGGAGCTGTTTTTT. This codes for CASSSLASRTGELFF.

A single count supports this clone. Other DNA sequences in this sample translate to the same CDR3. This CDR3 reads CASSPRTGSYEQYF. The CDR3 DNA sequence: TGTGCCAGCAGCCCGAGGACAGGCTCCTACGAGCAGTACTTC. This chain links TRBV14 with TRBJ2-7; the match to TRBD1 covers 7 bases. Germline V gives CDR1 SGHDN, CDR2 FVKESK. The CDR3 length is 14 residues. V dropped 4 bases and J dropped 0; count of bases not matched to a gene: 3.

The gene calls are TRBV7-2 and TRBJ2-2; TRBD2 matches 9 bases. CDR1 and CDR2 from the germline V gene are SGHTA and FQGNSA. After removal of 2 bases from V and 4 bases from J, the junction contained 2 bases not matched to a gene. CDR3 length: 15 residues. In DNA, the CDR3 is TGTGCCAGCAGCTTACTAGCGGGAAGCACCGGGGAGCTGTTTTTT. This sequence encodes CASSLLAGSTGELFF.

As for this clone: Other nucleotide sequences from this sample produce the same CDR3. This sequence joins TRBV9 and TRBJ2-5, with D perhaps matching TRBD2 (6 bases). Trimming cost V 0 bases and J 2 bases, with 8 bases left between them. The CDR3 sequence is 14 residues long. From germline, CDR1 is SGDLS and CDR2 YYNGEE. CDR3 residues: CASSVGSGQETQYF. The CDR3 DNA follows: TGTGCCAGCAGCGTAGGTAGCGGTCAAGAGACCCAGTACTTC.

In its sample, this clone was seen a few times. The chain links TRBV5-1 to TRBJ2-7; D call uncertain. Germline V gene data show CDR1 as SGHRS and CDR2 as YFSETQ. V was clipped by 4 bases and J by 2 bases, with 4 bases between them. The CDR3 covers 11 residues. The CDR3 is CASSETYEQYF. The DNA of the CDR3 is TGCGCCAGCAGCGAAACCTACGAGCAGTACTTC.

This chain links TRBV4-2 with TRBJ1-1; D is undetermined. Germline V gives CDR1 LGHNA, CDR2 YNFKEQ. The CDR3 totals 16 residues. V shed 1 base and J shed 5 bases, with 17 bases lying between them. The CDR3 DNA is TGTGCCAGCAGCCAAGTCGAAGACTCCGGTCGGACTGAAGCTTTCTTT. It codes for CASSQVEDSGRTEAFF.

V usage is TRBV11-2 and J usage is TRBJ2-7; 7 bases map to TRBD2. Germline assignment: CDR1 SGHAT and CDR2 FQNNGV. The CDR3 length is 14 residues. V gave up 3 bases and J gave up 6 bases; unmatched junction bases: 8. CDR3: CASSLGGRGIEQYF. CDR3 nucleotide sequence: TGTGCCAGCAGCTTGGGCGGGAGAGGAATCGAGCAGTACTTC.

As concerns this clone: It differs at one base from a far larger clone, so likely a read error. At the DNA level, this CDR3 is encoded by other sequences in the same sample as well. The chain is built from TRBV7-2 and TRBJ1-2; 7 nucleotides line up with TRBD1. Germline trimming cut 1 base from V and 4 bases from J; bases unmatched to any gene: 3. CDR1 is SGHTA and CDR2 is FQGNSA in the germline V gene. The CDR3 runs 14 residues. CDR3: CASSLGGTVYGYTF. The CDR3 nucleotides read TGTGCCAGCAGCTTAGGTGGGACAGTCTATGGCTACACCTTC.

This clone was counted between two and nine times. This chain joins TRBV28 and TRBJ2-5; 7 nucleotides line up with TRBD1. This CDR3 is built from 13 residues. The germline gives CDR1 MDHEN, CDR2 SYDVKM. V lost 5 bases to trimming and J lost 3 bases; unmatched junction nucleotides: 3. The CDR3 bases are TGTGCCAGCAGTGAGGGGGCGGAAGAGACCCAGTACTTC. Translating gives CASSEGAEETQYF.

This clone was recorded many times. This chain joins TRBV5-1 and TRBJ1-3, with D perhaps matching TRBD1 (5 bases). Germline CDR1 and CDR2: SGHRS and YFSETQ. The V and J ends lost 4 bases and 0 bases respectively, with 20 bases between them. The CDR3 is made up of 18 amino acids. CDR3 amino acids: CASSPGAQGPISGNTIYF. The CDR3 DNA is TGCGCCAGCAGCCCCGGTGCCCAGGGACCCATCTCTGGAAACACCATATATTTT. The whole variable domain, filled in from reference TRBV5-1 and TRBJ1-3, reads KAGVTQTPRYLIKTRGQQVTLSCSPISGHRSVSWYQQTPGQGLQFLFEYFSETQRNKGNFPGRFSGRQFSNSRSEMNVSTLELGDSALYLCASSPGAQGPISGNTIYFGEGSWLTVV.

The table lists this clone with a count of one. The chain uses TRBV28 and TRBJ2-7, with 10 positions matching TRBD1. The CDR3 runs 16 residues. The germline V gene has CDR1 MDHEN and CDR2 SYDVKM. The junction had 13 bases not matched to a gene; V was cut back by 5 bases and J by 6 bases. The CDR3 region has the DNA TGTGCCAGCAGTCCCCAAGGGGGACAGGGGCTTCTCGAGCAGTACTTC. It is translated as CASSPQGGQGLLEQYF.

V is TRBV7-9 and J is TRBJ2-7, with D possibly being TRBD2 (7 bases). The CDR3 contains 14 residues. Trimming stripped 5 bases from V and 6 bases from J, with 17 bases between. Germline lookup yields CDR1 SEHNR and CDR2 FQNEAQ (reference sequence). The CDR3 sequence is CASSPARGAGEQYF. In DNA form, the CDR3 reads TGTGCCAGCAGCCCAGCCCGGGGGGCGGGCGAGCAGTACTTC. The full variable domain, its missing parts supplied by reference TRBV7-9 and TRBJ2-7, is DTGVSQNPRHKITKRGQNVTFRCDPISEHNRLYWYRQTLGQGPEFLTYFQNEAQLEKSRLLSDRFSAERPKGSFSTLEIQRTEQGDSAMYLCASSPARGAGEQYFGPGTRLTVT.

The chain joins TRBV30 to TRBJ1-5; 7 bases match TRBD1. After removal of 6 bases from V and 4 bases from J, the junction contained 12 bases not matched to a gene. The CDR3 spans 15 residues. Germline V gives CDR1 GTSNPN, CDR2 SVGIG (reference sequence). CDR3 amino acids: CACSDKETGNQPQHF. The CDR3 nucleotides are TGTGCCTGCTCAGATAAGGAGACAGGGAATCAGCCCCAGCATTTT.

V and J are TRBV6-1 and TRBJ2-7; TRBD2 aligns across 8 bases. V lost 4 bases and J lost 2; bases outside the gene matches: 4. CDR3 length equals 14 residues. From germline, CDR1 is MNHNS and CDR2 SASEGT. Here the CDR3 reads CASSVGLGAYEQYF. CDR3 sequence (DNA): TGTGCCAGCAGTGTGGGACTAGGCGCCTACGAGCAGTACTTC.

The chain employs TRBV2 and TRBJ1-1, with D perhaps matching TRBD1 (5 bases). Trimming pared 8 bases from V and 1 base from J, leaving 11 bases between. This CDR3 contains 13 residues. Germline V gene lookup returns CDR1 SNHLY and CDR2 FYNNEI. The CDR3 here is CASWGPSNTEAFF. The CDR3 coding sequence is TGTGCCAGCTGGGGACCCTCGAACACTGAAGCTTTCTTT.

The chain carries TRBV30 and TRBJ2-3, with a tentative D call TRBD2 (6 bases). The CDR3 sequence is 17 residues long. The germline V gene has CDR1 GTSNPN and CDR2 SVGIG (reference sequence). Trimming stripped 0 bases from V and 1 base from J, with 17 bases between. The CDR3 sequence is CAWSVPGLRGRTDTQYF. In nucleotides, the CDR3 is TGTGCCTGGAGTGTACCAGGTCTGCGGGGTCGCACAGATACGCAGTATTTT.

V usage is TRBV9 and J usage is TRBJ1-2; tentatively, D is TRBD1 (6 bases). This CDR3 is built from 14 residues. The germline CDR1 and CDR2 sequences are SGDLS and YYNGEE. V lost 4 bases, J lost 4 bases, and 14 bases lay in between. This chain's CDR3 is CASSSGGAGYGYTF. As DNA, the CDR3 is TGTGCCAGCAGCTCGGGGGGCGCAGGCTATGGCTACACCTTC.

The genes are TRBV5-1 and TRBJ2-7; possibly TRBD1 or TRBD2 for D (6 bases each). V lost 2 bases, J lost 6 bases, and 12 bases lay in between. The CDR3 is 13 residues long. CDR1 SGHRS and CDR2 YFSETQ come from the germline V gene. CDR3 region: CASSFGGSGEQYF. For the CDR3, the DNA is TGCGCCAGCAGCTTCGGGGGCTCAGGCGAGCAGTACTTC.

In regard to this clone: This same CDR3 is encoded by further DNA sequences in the sample. This chain joins TRBV5-4 and TRBJ2-2; D is perhaps TRBD2 (6 bases). CDR3 length: 16 residues. The V end lost 0 bases, the J end lost 2 bases, and 11 bases lay between the germline ends. The V gene's germline CDR1 is SGHNT and CDR2 YYREEE (reference sequence). CDR3 DNA: TGTGCCAGCAGCTTGGCCTCGGGGGTTAACACCGGGGAGCTGTTTTTT. This translates into CASSLASGVNTGELFF.